One and the same sample provided the 32 T cell receptor beta chains below, sequenced in a study of blood T cell repertoires in COVID-19 (dated by TCRdb to 2018 to 2021). Library generation was performed with the immunoSEQ multiplex PCR assay. Drawn from immuneACCESS, this table holds only the in-frame rearrangements with V and J called that TCRdb kept. Clones are partly lost; checked studies trace under half to an unresolved V gene and leave the rest unexplained. Within this sample are about 160,000 clones, with roughly 84% of them counted one time only. Approximately 0.99% of the sample goes to the ten largest clones. Sequenced: peripheral blood. Source of these receptors: a middle-aged man with acute or convalescent COVID-19.

The J gene is TRBJ2-5, the V gene TRBV2; D perhaps matches TRBD1 (5 bases). CDR1 and CDR2 (germline): SNHLY, FYNNEI. The CDR3 runs to 14 residues. V lost 4 bases to trimming and J lost 0 bases, with 9 bases between them. The chain's CDR3 is CASSAPGYQETQYF. In DNA, the CDR3 is TGTGCCAGCAGTGCTCCAGGGTACCAAGAGACCCAGTACTTC.

The rearrangement joins TRBV24-1 to TRBJ2-1; 8 bases map to TRBD2. Germline lookup yields CDR1 KGHDR and CDR2 SFDVKD. The CDR3 is 15 residues long. Trimming took 8 bases from V and 3 from J; bases not matched to a gene: 8. CDR3 loop: CATMGQRGSYNEQFF. The CDR3 region has the DNA TGTGCCACCATGGGCCAGCGGGGGAGCTACAATGAGCAGTTCTTC.

Relative to its sample, this clone is medium-sized. The chain has TRBV2 and TRBJ2-7, with D tentatively TRBD2 (6 bases). Germline lookup yields CDR1 SNHLY and CDR2 FYNNEI. V shed 7 bases and J shed 2 bases, with 15 bases lying between them. CDR3 length: 14 residues. CDR3 nucleotides: TGTGCCAGCAACGAGGCGGGGCCTACCTACGAGCAGTACTTC. Protein product: CASNEAGPTYEQYF.

This chain connects TRBV6-5 to TRBJ2-7; no firm D call. Trimming left V 0 bases short and J 2 bases short, with 8 bases between. Germline V gene data show CDR1 as MNHEY and CDR2 as SVGAGI. This CDR3 has 14 residues. CDR3 in DNA: TGTGCCAGCAGTTACTCTAGTGGTGCCTACGAGCAGTACTTC. This translates into CASSYSSGAYEQYF.

The chain links TRBV7-9 to TRBJ2-1; no firm D call. CDR3 length: 12 residues. Looked up from germline, CDR1 is SEHNR and CDR2 is FQNEAQ (reference sequence). With 5 bases removed from V and 8 bases from J, the gap between germline ends came to 10 bases. CDR3 in DNA: TGTGCCAGCAGCCTGTCGAGAGATGAGCAGTTCTTC. Encoded protein: CASSLSRDEQFF.

This clone has a single count. J is TRBJ2-1 and V is TRBV11-2; 7 nucleotides line up with TRBD2. This CDR3 comprises 15 residues. Germline-derived CDR1 and CDR2 are SGHAT and FQNNGV. The junction had 4 bases not matched to a gene; V was cut back by 5 bases and J by 0 bases. In DNA form, the CDR3 reads TGTGCCAGCAGCACTAGCGAGAGCTCCTACAATGAGCAGTTCTTC. It yields the protein CASSTSESSYNEQFF.

This clone is a singleton in its sample. The chain uses TRBV7-3 and TRBJ1-2, with 7 bases identical to TRBD1. Germline assignment: CDR1 SGHTA and CDR2 FQGTGA. The CDR3 contains 13 residues. V lost 2 bases to trimming and J lost 14 bases; unmatched junction nucleotides: 11. This CDR3 reads CASSLSQGTDITF. CDR3 bases: TGTGCCAGCAGCTTATCTCAAGGGACAGACATTACCTTC.

This chain connects TRBV11-2 to TRBJ2-7; TRBD2 matches 10 bases. Germline CDR1 SGHAT, CDR2 FQNNGV. The V and J ends lost 5 bases and 4 bases, in that order; junction bases with no gene match: 8. This CDR3 is 15 amino acids long. CDR3 sequence: CASSGQLAGTYEQYF. CDR3 nucleotide sequence: TGTGCCAGCAGCGGCCAACTAGCGGGGACTTACGAGCAGTACTTC.

The rearrangement joins TRBV29-1 to TRBJ1-1, with unresolved D. Germline loops: CDR1 SQVTM, CDR2 ANQGSEA. Deletions cut 7 bases from V and 3 bases from J, with 9 bases between. The CDR3 loop spans 11 amino acids. The CDR3 coding sequence is TGCAGCGCCCCAGTCTACACTGAAGCTTTCTTT. Amino acids: CSAPVYTEAFF.

The CDR3 coding sequence is TGTGCTAGTGGCGGGACAGTAGGGCAGCCCCAGCATTTT. Translating it yields CASGGTVGQPQHF. The rearrangement links TRBV12-5 to TRBJ1-5; 7 nucleotides line up with TRBD1. V was pared by 6 bases and J by 7 bases, with 6 bases of the junction left unmatched. This CDR3 is built from 13 residues. Germline assignment: CDR1 LGHNT and CDR2 FRNRAP. Full variable domain (outside the CDR3, taken from reference TRBV12-5 and TRBJ1-5): DARVTQTPRHKVTEMGQEVTMRCQPILGHNTVFWYRQTMMQGLELLAYFRNRAPLDDSGMPKDRFSAEMPDATLATLKIQPSEPRDSAVYFCASGGTVGQPQHFGDGTRLSIL.

The chain employs TRBV23-1 and TRBJ1-5, with D perhaps matching TRBD1 (5 bases). TRBV23-1 is designated an ORF whose function remains uncertain. The length of the CDR3 is 11 residues. Written as DNA, the CDR3 is TGCGCAGTGGGGGGGAATCAGCCCCAGCATTTT. Its protein is CAVGGNQPQHF.

The chain carries TRBV19 and TRBJ2-3; TRBD1 agrees at 7 bases. This CDR3 has 15 amino acids. The V gene end was trimmed by 6 bases and the J gene end by 6 bases; junction bases not matched to a gene: 12. CDR1 is LNHDA, CDR2 SQIVND, per germline (reference sequence). CDR3 sequence reads: CASSSGRQGLDTQYF. The CDR3 DNA is TGTGCCAGTAGCTCAGGTCGACAGGGTTTGGATACGCAGTATTTT.

The CDR3 bases are TGTGCCAGCAGCCCCTCTCTATACAATGAGCAGTTCTTC. Protein: CASSPSLYNEQFF. The chain is built from TRBV9 and TRBJ2-1; no firm D call. The V gene lost 4 bases and the J gene lost 4 bases, with 9 bases spanning the gap. CDR3 size: 13 residues. Per the germline V gene, CDR1 is SGDLS and CDR2 is YYNGEE.

The chain combines TRBV12-3 or TRBV12-4 with TRBJ2-1; TRBD2 matches 8 bases. Trimming at V came to 3 bases and at J to 8 bases, leaving 0 bases not matched to a gene. The length of the CDR3 is 12 residues. The CDR3 DNA is TGTGCCAGCAGTTTGACTAGCGATGAGCAGTTCTTC. This translates into CASSLTSDEQFF.

The chain joins TRBV4-2 to TRBJ1-1; 9 bases match TRBD1. CDR3 length: 17 amino acids. Per the germline V gene, CDR1 is LGHNA and CDR2 is YNFKEQ. Trimming at V came to 3 bases and at J to 0 bases, leaving 8 bases not matched to a gene. The CDR3 loop reads CASSQSGTGPMNTEAFF. The CDR3 nucleotides are TGTGCCAGCAGCCAGTCCGGGACAGGGCCCATGAACACTGAAGCTTTCTTT.

Only one count was recorded for this clone. The sample holds other DNA sequences that translate to the same CDR3. The rearrangement joins TRBV18 to TRBJ1-4, with D unclear. The V gene's germline CDR1 is KGHSH and CDR2 LQKENI. This CDR3 is 13 amino acids long. Trimming shortened V by 0 bases and J by 8 bases, and 7 bases separated the two germline ends. The CDR3 nucleotides read TGTGCCAGCTCACCACCGTCGTCGGAAAAACTGTTTTTT. Residues: CASSPPSSEKLFF.

This clone was picked up one time. J is TRBJ2-1 and V is TRBV27; the match to TRBD1 covers 10 bases. The CDR3 runs 15 residues. The V gene's germline CDR1 is MNHEY and CDR2 SMNVEV (reference sequence). Trimming at V came to 3 bases and at J to 8 bases, leaving 7 bases not matched to a gene. CDR3 DNA sequence: TGTGCCAGCAGTTTCGGGACAGGGGCGTTTTATGAGCAGTTCTTC. It translates to CASSFGTGAFYEQFF.

The CDR3 loop reads CATSTPGLPFTLHF. CDR3 DNA sequence: TGTGCCACCAGCACCCCGGGACTTCCTTTCACCCTCCACTTT. The chain couples TRBV15 to TRBJ1-6; D may be TRBD1 (5 bases). CDR1 is LNHNV and CDR2 is YYDKDF in the germline V gene (reference sequence). The CDR3 covers 14 residues. The V gene lost 4 bases and the J gene lost 14 bases, with 18 bases spanning the gap.

V usage is TRBV19 and J usage is TRBJ1-6; D gene unclear. The CDR3 loop spans 15 amino acids. Germline assignment: CDR1 LNHDA and CDR2 SQIVND (reference sequence). V was clipped by 1 base and J by 9 bases, with 13 bases between them. The DNA of the CDR3 is TGTGCCAGTAGTATAGGTGACTCGAGGGCTTCACCCCTCCACTTT. Translating gives CASSIGDSRASPLHF.

The CDR3 region has the DNA TGTGCCAGCAGTCAAGGGGCCTCTTATAATTCACCCCTCCACTTT. The encoded protein is CASSQGASYNSPLHF. This chain links TRBV5-4 with TRBJ1-6; TRBD1 is a possible D gene (5 bases). The CDR3 spans 15 residues. V was shortened by 5 bases and J by 4 bases, with 13 bases between the two germline ends. Germline V lookup: CDR1 SGHNT, CDR2 YYREEE (reference sequence).

V is TRBV19 and J is TRBJ1-6; 7 nucleotides agree with TRBD1. Looked up from germline, CDR1 is LNHDA and CDR2 is SQIVND (reference sequence). This CDR3 spans 15 amino acids. The V segment lost 1 base and the J segment 8 bases; nucleotides outside the gene matches: 5. The CDR3: CASSIGGTEYSPLHF. The CDR3 DNA reads TGTGCCAGTAGTATAGGGGGGACAGAATATTCACCCCTCCACTTT.

The V and J genes are TRBV5-1 and TRBJ1-2; D perhaps matches TRBD1 (5 bases). Germline loops: CDR1 SGHRS, CDR2 YFSETQ. Between the trimmed V and J ends, which lost 1 base and 8 bases, there was a span of 15 bases. The CDR3 runs 14 residues. The CDR3 DNA is TGCGCCAGCAGCTTGAGTTACAGGTCCGGCGGCTACACCTTC. Translated, it gives CASSLSYRSGGYTF.

The chain carries TRBV2 and TRBJ1-4, with 9 positions matching TRBD1. The CDR3 extends over 14 amino acids. The germline V gene has CDR1 SNHLY and CDR2 FYNNEI. The V and J ends lost 4 bases and 6 bases, in that order; junction bases with no gene match: 3. The CDR3 nucleotides read TGTGCCAGCAGTGTAGACAGGGGGGATGAAAAACTGTTTTTT. The encoded protein is CASSVDRGDEKLFF. Filled out from reference TRBV2 and TRBJ1-4, the complete variable domain reads EPEVTQTPSHQVTQMGQEVILRCVPISNHLYFYWYRQILGQKVEFLVSFYNNEISEKSEIFDDQFSVERPDGSNFTLKIRSTKLEDSAMYFCASSVDRGDEKLFFGSGTQLSVL.

The J gene is TRBJ1-2, the V gene TRBV18; 8 bases fit TRBD1. Germline lookup yields CDR1 KGHSH and CDR2 LQKENI. The CDR3 has 15 amino acids. Germline trimming cut 5 bases from V and 8 bases from J; bases unmatched to any gene: 13. The CDR3 is CASSAVTGVQGGYTF. Here the CDR3 DNA reads TGTGCCAGCTCAGCCGTGACAGGGGTTCAAGGAGGCTACACCTTC.

The V and J genes are TRBV18 and TRBJ1-1; D might be TRBD1 (5 bases). With 3 bases removed from V and 1 base from J, the gap between germline ends came to 9 bases. Per the germline V gene, CDR1 is KGHSH and CDR2 is LQKENI. The CDR3 is made up of 14 amino acids. In DNA form, the CDR3 reads TGTGCCAGCTCACCGGGGACTCAGAACACTGAAGCTTTCTTT. This gives the protein CASSPGTQNTEAFF.

This chain joins TRBV24-1 and TRBJ1-2; no clear D. Trimming pared 6 bases from V and 8 bases from J, leaving 12 bases between. Germline V gene data show CDR1 as KGHDR and CDR2 as SFDVKD. There are 12 residues in the CDR3. The CDR3 here is CATSKGLGGYTF. The CDR3 DNA sequence: TGTGCCACCAGTAAAGGACTGGGAGGCTACACCTTC.

This clone has just one count. J is TRBJ1-2 and V is TRBV27, with D perhaps TRBD1 (6 bases). The CDR3 sequence is 13 residues long. Trimming cost V 5 bases and J 3 bases, with 10 bases left between them. The V gene's germline CDR1 is MNHEY and CDR2 SMNVEV (reference sequence). The CDR3 region has the DNA TGTGCCAGCAGTAACCACAGGGACTATGGCTACACCTTC. Its translation is CASSNHRDYGYTF.

The V and J genes are TRBV6-1 and TRBJ2-7; 14 bases map to TRBD2. Germline CDR1 and CDR2: MNHNS and SASEGT. This CDR3 spans 18 amino acids. J was trimmed by 3 bases and V by 4 bases; bases with no gene match: 11. The CDR3, as DNA: TGTGCCAGCAGTGCAAACCCCGGACTAGCGGGGGGCCTCTACGAGCAGTACTTC. It translates to CASSANPGLAGGLYEQYF.

V and J are TRBV5-6 and TRBJ2-7, with D possibly TRBD2 on 6 matching bases. Germline V lookup: CDR1 SGHDT, CDR2 YYEEEE. CDR3 length equals 13 residues. V dropped 0 bases and J dropped 6 bases, with 10 bases sitting between them. CDR3 region: CASSLVAGSEQYF. DNA for the CDR3: TGTGCCAGCAGCTTGGTGGCCGGGAGCGAGCAGTACTTC.

The V gene is TRBV7-9, the J gene TRBJ2-3; 11 nucleotides agree with TRBD2. Per the germline V gene, CDR1 is SEHNR and CDR2 is FQNEAQ (reference sequence). The CDR3 covers 14 residues. Losses at the gene ends were 4 bases for V and 5 bases for J; bases not matched to a gene: 2. The CDR3 spells CASSSSGGIDTQYF. The DNA of the CDR3 is TGTGCCAGCAGCTCTAGCGGGGGGATAGATACGCAGTATTTT.

The chain links TRBV19 to TRBJ1-4; TRBD1 is a possible D gene (6 bases). This CDR3 contains 15 residues. Germline CDR1 and CDR2: LNHDA and SQIVND (reference sequence). The V and J ends lost 1 base and 4 bases respectively, with 10 bases between them. CDR3 nucleotides: TGTGCCAGTAGTATAGGGACAGCCCGTAATGAAAAACTGTTTTTT. It codes for CASSIGTARNEKLFF.

The V call is TRBV6-6, the J call TRBJ1-5; 8 bases are a match to TRBD1. Germline V gene data show CDR1 as MNHNY and CDR2 as SVGAGI (reference sequence). After removal of 5 bases from V and 0 bases from J, the junction contained 12 bases not matched to a gene. The CDR3 runs 18 residues. The CDR3 loop is CASSPGQGAIYSNQPQHF. The CDR3 bases are TGTGCCAGCAGTCCAGGACAGGGCGCCATCTATAGCAATCAGCCCCAGCATTTT.